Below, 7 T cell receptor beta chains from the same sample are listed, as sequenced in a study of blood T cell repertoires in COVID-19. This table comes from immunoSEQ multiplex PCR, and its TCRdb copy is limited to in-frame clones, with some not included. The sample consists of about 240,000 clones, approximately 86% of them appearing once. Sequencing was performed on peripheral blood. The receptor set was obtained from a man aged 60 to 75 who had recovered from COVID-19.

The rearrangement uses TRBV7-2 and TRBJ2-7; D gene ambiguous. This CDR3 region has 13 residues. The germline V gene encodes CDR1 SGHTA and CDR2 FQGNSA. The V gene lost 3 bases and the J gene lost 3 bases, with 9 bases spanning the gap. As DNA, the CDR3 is TGTGCCAGCAGCTTCGGTCTTCGCTACGAGCAGTACTTC. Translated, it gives CASSFGLRYEQYF.

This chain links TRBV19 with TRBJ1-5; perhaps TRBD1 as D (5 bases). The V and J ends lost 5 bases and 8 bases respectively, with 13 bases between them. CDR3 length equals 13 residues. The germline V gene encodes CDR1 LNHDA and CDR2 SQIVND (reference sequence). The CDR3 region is CASSYQGREPQHF. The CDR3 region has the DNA TGTGCCAGTAGTTACCAGGGTCGGGAGCCCCAGCATTTT.

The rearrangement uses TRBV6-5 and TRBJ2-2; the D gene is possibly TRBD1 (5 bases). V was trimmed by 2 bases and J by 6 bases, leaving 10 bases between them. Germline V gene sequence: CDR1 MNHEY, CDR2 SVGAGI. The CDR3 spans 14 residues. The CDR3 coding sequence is TGTGCCAGCAGTTACAGGGGATTAGCCGGGGAGCTGTTTTTT. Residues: CASSYRGLAGELFF.

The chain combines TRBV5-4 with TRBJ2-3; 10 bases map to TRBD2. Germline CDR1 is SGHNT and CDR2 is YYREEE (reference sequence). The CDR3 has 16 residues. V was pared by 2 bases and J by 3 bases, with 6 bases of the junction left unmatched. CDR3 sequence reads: CASSLLSGGETDTQYF. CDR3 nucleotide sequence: TGTGCCAGCAGCTTACTCAGCGGGGGGGAAACAGATACGCAGTATTTT.

In nucleotides, the CDR3 is TGTGCCAGTAGTTATGGGGGGTCCTCCTACGAGCAGTACTTC. Residues: CASSYGGSSYEQYF. The chain uses TRBV19 and TRBJ2-7; possible D gene TRBD2, 6 bases. Trimming removed 5 bases from V and 0 bases from J, with 11 bases in between. The CDR3 runs 14 residues. Germline V gene sequence: CDR1 LNHDA, CDR2 SQIVND (reference sequence).

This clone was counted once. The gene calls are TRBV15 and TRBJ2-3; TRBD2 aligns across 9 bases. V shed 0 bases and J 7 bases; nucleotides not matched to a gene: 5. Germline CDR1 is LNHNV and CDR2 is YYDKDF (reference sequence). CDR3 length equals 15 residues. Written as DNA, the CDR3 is TGTGCCACCAGCAGAGAGTCTAGCGGGGCCTATACGCAGTATTTT. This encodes CATSRESSGAYTQYF.

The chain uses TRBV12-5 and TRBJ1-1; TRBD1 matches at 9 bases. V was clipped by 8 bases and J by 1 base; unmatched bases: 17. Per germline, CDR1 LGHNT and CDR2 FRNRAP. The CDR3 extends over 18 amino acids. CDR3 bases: TGTGCTAGTAGGGCGTCACCGGGACAGGGTTGGGCGAACACTGAAGCTTTCTTT. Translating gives CASRASPGQGWANTEAFF.